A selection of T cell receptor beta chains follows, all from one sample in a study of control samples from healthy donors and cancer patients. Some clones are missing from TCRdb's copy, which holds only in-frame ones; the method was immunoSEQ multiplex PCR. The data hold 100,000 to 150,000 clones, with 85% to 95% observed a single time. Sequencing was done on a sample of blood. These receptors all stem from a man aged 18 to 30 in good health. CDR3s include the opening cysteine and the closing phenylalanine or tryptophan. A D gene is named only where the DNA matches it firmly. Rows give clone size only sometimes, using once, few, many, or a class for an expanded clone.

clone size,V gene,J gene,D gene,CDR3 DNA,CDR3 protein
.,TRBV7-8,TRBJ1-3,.,TGTGCCAGCAGCTTAGTTCGCGACAGCTCTGGAAACACCATATATTTT,CASSLVRDSSGNTIYF
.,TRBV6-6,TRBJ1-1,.,TGTGCCAGCAGTTCGTTCACAGGGTCTGAAGCTTTCTTT,CASSSFTGSEAFF
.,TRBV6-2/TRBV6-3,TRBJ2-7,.,TGTGCCAGCAGTTACTCGAGATTGCGGGGGCCCTCCTACGAGCAGTACTTC,CASSYSRLRGPSYEQYF
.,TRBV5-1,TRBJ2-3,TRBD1,TGCGCCAGCAGCTTGGCCCAGGGACAGGGCACAGATACGCAGTATTTT,CASSLAQGQGTDTQYF
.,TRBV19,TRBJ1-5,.,TGTGCCAGTAGTATAGGAGGGGATGATAGCAATCAGCCCCAGCATTTT,CASSIGGDDSNQPQHF
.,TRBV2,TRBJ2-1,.,TGTGCCAGCAGTATCCGCTCCTACAATGAGCAGTTCTTC,CASSIRSYNEQFF
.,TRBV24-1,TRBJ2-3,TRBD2,TGTGCCACCAGTGAAGGACTAGCGGGGAGCACAGATACGCAGTATTTT,CATSEGLAGSTDTQYF
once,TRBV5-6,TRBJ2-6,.,TGTGCCAGCAGCTTGGTGTCTCAGAGCTCTGGGGCCAACGTCCTGACTTTC,CASSLVSQSSGANVLTF
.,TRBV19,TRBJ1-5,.,TGTGCCAGTAGTAGAGCAGGGGCGCGCGGGCATCAGCCCCAGCATTTT,CASSRAGARGHQPQHF
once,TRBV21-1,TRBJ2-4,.,TGTGCCAGCAGCTCACCAGGGCTGTCAGCCAAAAACATTCAGTACTTC,CASSSPGLSAKNIQYF
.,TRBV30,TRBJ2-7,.,TGTGCCTGGAGTTGGGCAGGGGCCTACGAGCAGTACTTC,CAWSWAGAYEQYF
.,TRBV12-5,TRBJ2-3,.,TGTGCTAGTGGTTCACTCCGCACAGATACGCAGTATTTT,CASGSLRTDTQYF
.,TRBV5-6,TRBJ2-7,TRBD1,TGTGCCAGCAGCTTGGCCCCGGGACAGCTCTACGAGCAGTACTTC,CASSLAPGQLYEQYF
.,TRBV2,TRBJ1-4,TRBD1,TGTGCCAGCAGCTGGGACAGGGGGGAGGAAAAACTGTTTTTT,CASSWDRGEEKLFF
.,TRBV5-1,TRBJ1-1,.,TGCGCCAGCAGCTTGGGGTCCTCCCGGGACACTGAAGCTTTCTTT,CASSLGSSRDTEAFF
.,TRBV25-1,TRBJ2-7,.,TGTGCCAGCAGCCCCGGTCCTTACGAGCAGTACTTC,CASSPGPYEQYF
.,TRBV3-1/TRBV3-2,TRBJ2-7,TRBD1,TGTGCCAGCAGCCAAGGGGACAGGGGATACGAGCAGTACTTC,CASSQGDRGYEQYF
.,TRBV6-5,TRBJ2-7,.,TGTGCCAGCAGCGACGTAGGACAGCACGACGAGCAGTACTTC,CASSDVGQHDEQYF